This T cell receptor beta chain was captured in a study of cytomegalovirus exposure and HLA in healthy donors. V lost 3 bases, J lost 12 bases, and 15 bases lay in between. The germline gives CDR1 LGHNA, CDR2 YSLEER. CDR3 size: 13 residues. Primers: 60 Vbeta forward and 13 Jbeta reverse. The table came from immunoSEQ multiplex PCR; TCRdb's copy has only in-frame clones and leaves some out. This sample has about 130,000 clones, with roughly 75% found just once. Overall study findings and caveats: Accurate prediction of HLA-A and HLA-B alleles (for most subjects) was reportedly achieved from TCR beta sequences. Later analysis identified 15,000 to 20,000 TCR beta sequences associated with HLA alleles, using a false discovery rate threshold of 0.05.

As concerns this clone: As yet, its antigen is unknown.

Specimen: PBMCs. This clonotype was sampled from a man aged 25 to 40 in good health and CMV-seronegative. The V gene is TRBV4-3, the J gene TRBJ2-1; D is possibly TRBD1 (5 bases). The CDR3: CASSHEKGIRQFF. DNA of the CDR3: TGCGCCAGCAGCCACGAAAAGGGGATACGGCAGTTCTTC.